The rows below give T cell receptor beta chains drawn from one sample of a study of monozygotic twins with inflammatory bowel disease. TCRdb re-called the 5' RACE reads and gives one entry per CDR3 protein, without DNA. The sample totals approximately 400,000 distinct CDR3 sequences; its top ten clones hold about 2.5%. Sequenced: blood. These receptors were obtained from a human donor with ulcerative colitis or Crohn's disease, or a healthy co-twin of an affected twin (not recorded which). Both conserved end residues are part of each CDR3.

TRBV6-1	TRBJ1-1	CASSEGHRGRNTEAFF
TRBV4-1	TRBJ2-5	CASSQSVGAQYF
TRBV20-1	TRBJ2-2	CSARTGDTGELFF
TRBV12-3/TRBV12-4	TRBJ2-7	CASSLGQVRSGEQYF
TRBV12-3/TRBV12-4	TRBJ1-2	CALGTGRGYTF
TRBV5-1	TRBJ2-7	CASSPRPPSEYF
TRBV5-1	TRBJ1-4	CASSGTSGQDNEKLFF
TRBV6-5	TRBJ2-2	CASSYRTSGGYAFAGELFF
TRBV19	TRBJ2-4	CAVEPGPGSNIQYF
TRBV4-1	TRBJ2-7	CASSPGQGEAYEQYF
TRBV5-4	TRBJ1-1	CASSTKGQGDTEAFF
TRBV20-1	TRBJ2-2	CSARGRGGAGELFF
TRBV6-1	TRBJ2-6	CASSETDLGGANVLTF
TRBV20-1	TRBJ2-5	CSARSQAPTVQETQYF
TRBV12-3/TRBV12-4	TRBJ2-7	CASSGHGSPSTYEQYF
TRBV19	TRBJ2-1	CASSRERGSSYNEQFF
TRBV11-2	TRBJ2-1	CASSWTSGGTGSYNEQFF
TRBV5-1	TRBJ2-6	CASSLPGGAGANVLTF
TRBV7-3	TRBJ2-6	CASSSPVMANVLTF
TRBV12-3/TRBV12-4	TRBJ2-1	CASSFRGYESGNNEQFF
TRBV15	TRBJ2-7	CATSRDGAGSYEQYF
TRBV5-1	TRBJ2-1	CASSLGTSGGKPNEQFF
TRBV5-1	TRBJ2-1	CASSLAESYNEQFF
TRBV20-1	TRBJ2-1	CSARDRVGAREQFF
TRBV11-2	TRBJ2-1	CASSGQRGGNEQFF
TRBV12-3/TRBV12-4	TRBJ1-1	CASSPGTAQNTEAFF
TRBV20-1	TRBJ2-1	CSVTSALQGGDEQFF
TRBV18	TRBJ1-4	CASSPTMGLDEKLFF
TRBV9	TRBJ1-2	CASSALSGTGDGYTF
TRBV7-9	TRBJ2-1	CASSPVGAYNEQFF
TRBV29-1	TRBJ1-2	CSVNQGSYYGYTF
TRBV9	TRBJ2-5	CASSPGAAGGGETQYF
TRBV7-8	TRBJ1-2	CASSLGGQAYYGYTF
TRBV7-6	TRBJ1-3	CASSLKRGNTIYF
TRBV24-1	TRBJ2-1	CATSDLSGLSGYNEQFF